This TCR beta chain was sequenced during a study of blood T cell repertoires in COVID-19. Here immunoSEQ multiplex PCR was the method, and the copy in TCRdb shows in-frame clones only, minus some. The data hold 67,000 or so clones, with around 84% observed a single time. V lost 7 bases and J lost 5, with 10 bases in between. Germline lookup yields CDR1 SNHLY and CDR2 FYNNEI. The CDR3 extends over 12 amino acids. Material for sequencing was peripheral blood. This chain links TRBV2 with TRBJ2-3, with a weak D call TRBD2 (5 bases). This receptor was obtained from a woman in her 70s with acute or convalescent COVID-19. CDR3 DNA: TGTGCCAGCATGGCACTAGGAGATACGCAGTATTTT. This codes for CASMALGDTQYF.